Given below is one TCR beta chain in context. These data come from a study of control samples from healthy donors and cancer patients. This CDR3 spans 15 amino acids. V shed 3 bases and J 2 bases; nucleotides not matched to a gene: 2. The germline CDR1 and CDR2 sequences are LGHNA and YSLEER. Clones were sequenced by immunoSEQ multiplex PCR, and TCRdb holds only the in-frame ones, with some missing. The table includes about 60,000 clones, around 90% detected once. The specimen was blood. This chain links TRBV4-3 with TRBJ1-5; 9 bases align to TRBD1. The receptor's source is a man aged 50-60 years in good health. CDR3 residues: CASSQGQGGNQPQHF. For the CDR3, the DNA is TGCGCCAGCAGCCAGGGACAGGGCGGCAATCAGCCCCAGCATTTT.